Following are 10 T cell receptor beta chains from one sample sequenced in a study of blood T cell repertoires in COVID-19. Assay used: immunoSEQ multiplex PCR; TCRdb lists only in-frame clones, some missing. The repertoire holds about 170,000 clones, with 84% as singletons. The sample consisted of PBMCs or T cells enriched from blood (not recorded which). The receptors come from a man aged 50 or older who had recovered from COVID-19.

The chain links TRBV9 to TRBJ2-1, with TRBD2 identical over 10 bases. Per the germline V gene, CDR1 is SGDLS and CDR2 is YYNGEE. The CDR3 sequence is 15 residues long. The V segment lost 4 bases and the J segment 4 bases; nucleotides outside the gene matches: 5. The CDR3 loop reads CASSSSGREYNEQFF. As DNA, the CDR3 is TGTGCCAGCAGCTCAAGCGGGAGGGAATACAATGAGCAGTTCTTC.

This clone was observed once. CDR3 nucleotides: TGTGCCAGCAGTTTGGGACAGTTTGGGATTTACGAGCAGTACTTC. This translates into CASSLGQFGIYEQYF. The V call is TRBV6-5, the J call TRBJ2-7; 7 bases match TRBD1. This CDR3 contains 15 residues. From germline, CDR1 is MNHEY and CDR2 SVGAGI. Unmatched junction bases numbered 10, after V lost 4 bases and J lost 4 bases.

J is TRBJ1-2 and V is TRBV10-1, with a possible D match to TRBD1 (6 bases). V was clipped by 7 bases and J by 4 bases, with 16 bases between them. Germline values: CDR1 WNHNN, CDR2 SYGVQD (reference sequence). The CDR3 length is 14 residues. The CDR3, as DNA: TGCGCCAGCATAGTTGTCCGCAGGGGCTATGGCTACACCTTC. It codes for CASIVVRRGYGYTF.

V and J are TRBV7-9 and TRBJ2-1; 9 bases are a match to TRBD1. This CDR3 contains 15 residues. With 4 bases clipped from V and 8 bases from J, the junction kept 9 bases outside the gene matches. Germline-derived CDR1 and CDR2 are SEHNR and FQNEAQ (reference sequence). The CDR3 region has the DNA TGTGCCAGCAGCTCGAGGGGACAGGGTGGCGATGAGCAGTTCTTC. It specifies CASSSRGQGGDEQFF.

This sequence joins TRBV14 and TRBJ2-3, with a possible D match to TRBD1 (5 bases). Germline-derived CDR1 and CDR2 are SGHDN and FVKESK. The CDR3 has 14 amino acids. V lost 2 bases to trimming and J lost 1 base, with 7 bases between them. CDR3 region: CASSQQTGTDTQYF. The CDR3 DNA reads as TGTGCCAGCAGCCAACAGACAGGCACAGATACGCAGTATTTT.

This clone was found once. J is TRBJ1-6 and V is TRBV29-1; 9 nucleotides agree with TRBD1. The germline V gene has CDR1 SQVTM and CDR2 ANQGSEA. Losses at the gene ends were 6 bases for V and 10 bases for J; bases not matched to a gene: 4. This CDR3 has 12 residues. The CDR3 loop is CSVRTGESPLHF. Written as DNA, the CDR3 is TGCAGCGTGCGGACAGGGGAGTCACCCCTCCACTTT.

The chain joins TRBV7-9 to TRBJ2-3; perhaps TRBD1 as D (6 bases). The germline CDR1 and CDR2 sequences are SEHNR and FQNEAQ (reference sequence). V shed 2 bases and J shed 5 bases, with 14 bases lying between them. The CDR3 is 15 amino acids. The CDR3 coding sequence is TGTGCCAGCAGCTTAAGTGGGGGCTCGGTAGATACGCAGTATTTT. This encodes CASSLSGGSVDTQYF.

The chain joins TRBV30 to TRBJ1-6, with D unresolved. This CDR3 region has 14 residues. Germline V gene sequence: CDR1 GTSNPN, CDR2 SVGIG (reference sequence). The germline V and J ends were trimmed by 0 bases and 10 bases, with 13 bases remaining between them. The CDR3 region has the DNA TGTGCCTGGAGTGTATGGTCAGGAAGATCACCCCTCCACTTT. Amino acids: CAWSVWSGRSPLHF.

A few counts support this clone. The chain employs TRBV2 and TRBJ1-6; unclear D gene. Germline loops: CDR1 SNHLY, CDR2 FYNNEI. V lost 7 bases and J 7 bases, leaving 17 bases between the germline ends. The length of the CDR3 is 15 residues. The CDR3 reads CASKLYWPMNSPLHF. The DNA of the CDR3 is TGTGCCAGCAAATTGTATTGGCCCATGAATTCACCCCTCCACTTT.

The chain is built from TRBV5-5 and TRBJ1-2; 9 nucleotides match TRBD1. There are 14 residues in the CDR3. In germline, CDR1 is SGHKS, CDR2 YYEKEE (reference sequence). With V trimmed by 0 bases and J by 8 bases, 5 bases remained unmatched. CDR3 amino acids: CASSLGTGARGYTF. CDR3 sequence (DNA): TGTGCCAGCAGCTTGGGGACAGGGGCGAGGGGCTACACCTTC.